Presented here are 30 T cell receptor beta chains from one specimen sequenced in a study of cytomegalovirus exposure and HLA in healthy donors. The PCR had 60 Vbeta and 13 Jbeta primers. Only in-frame clones appear in the TCRdb table, and some are missing; sequencing was by immunoSEQ multiplex PCR. The profile shows more than 80,000 clones, more than 65% of them singletons. Sequencing was performed on PBMCs. The receptors shown here come from a woman aged 50 to 60 in good health and CMV-seropositive.

The chain is built from TRBV5-5 and TRBJ2-1, with D unclear. The germline V gene encodes CDR1 SGHKS and CDR2 YYEKEE (reference sequence). Trimming removed 0 bases from V and 5 bases from J, with 15 bases in between. This CDR3 contains 16 residues. The CDR3 loop is CASSLGRSQINNEQFF. The CDR3 nucleotides are TGTGCCAGCAGCTTGGGTCGATCCCAGATTAACAATGAGCAGTTCTTC. Combining the CDR3 with reference TRBV5-5 and TRBJ2-1 gives the whole variable domain DAGVTQSPTHLIKTRGQQVTLRCSPISGHKSVSWYQQVLGQGPQFIFQYYEKEERGRGNFPDRFSARQFPNYSSELNVNALLLGDSALYLCASSLGRSQINNEQFFGPGTRLTVL.

The rearrangement links TRBV11-2 to TRBJ1-2; D not certain. Trimming took 1 base from V and 7 from J, leaving 16 bases between them. The germline CDR1 and CDR2 sequences are SGHAT and FQNNGV. This CDR3 region has 15 residues. The CDR3 protein is CASSLAHRKAAGYTF. DNA for the CDR3: TGTGCCAGCAGCTTAGCCCATCGGAAGGCGGCTGGCTACACCTTC.

V gene TRBV4-2 combines with J gene TRBJ2-1, with 9 positions matching TRBD2. There are 15 residues in the CDR3. The germline V gene has CDR1 LGHNA and CDR2 YNFKEQ. J lost 10 bases, V lost 0 bases, and 7 bases had no gene match. The CDR3 DNA reads as TGTGCCAGCAGCCAAGATCGGGGCGGGGGGGGCGAGCAGTTCTTC. This encodes CASSQDRGGGGEQFF.

V is TRBV6-4 and J is TRBJ2-1; 9 nucleotides agree with TRBD2. The germline V gene encodes CDR1 MRHNA and CDR2 SNTAGT. J was trimmed by 8 bases and V by 2 bases; bases with no gene match: 7. CDR3 length: 15 residues. The CDR3 coding sequence is TGTGCCAGCAGTGACCGGGGCGGGGGGGCCCATGAGCAGTTCTTC. This codes for CASSDRGGGAHEQFF.

The chain is built from TRBV11-2 and TRBJ1-4, with a tentative D call TRBD1 (5 bases). This CDR3 contains 14 residues. Per the germline V gene, CDR1 is SGHAT and CDR2 is FQNNGV. The V gene lost 3 bases and the J gene lost 8 bases, with 13 bases spanning the gap. The CDR3: CASSFQGFSEKLFF. Here the CDR3 DNA reads TGTGCCAGCAGCTTTCAGGGATTCTCGGAAAAACTGTTTTTT.

This clone was seen more than once but under ten times. This chain connects TRBV5-6 to TRBJ1-3; D is unresolved. Germline V gives CDR1 SGHDT, CDR2 YYEEEE. CDR3 length: 15 amino acids. Deletions cut 5 bases from V and 0 bases from J, with 12 bases between. This CDR3 reads CASRSRSSSGNTIYF. As DNA, the CDR3 is TGTGCCAGCAGATCGAGGTCTAGCTCTGGAAACACCATATATTTT.

The chain carries TRBV14 and TRBJ2-4; D might be TRBD2 (6 bases). This CDR3 spans 16 amino acids. Deletions cut 1 base from V and 0 bases from J, with 10 bases between. Germline values: CDR1 SGHDN, CDR2 FVKESK. The CDR3 sequence is CASSQAGVLAKNIQYF. The CDR3 DNA follows: TGTGCCAGCAGCCAAGCGGGAGTCTTAGCCAAAAACATTCAGTACTTC.

This chain joins TRBV19 and TRBJ1-5; TRBD1 matches 9 bases. CDR1 and CDR2 from the germline V gene are LNHDA and SQIVND (reference sequence). Losses at the gene ends were 5 bases for V and 5 bases for J; bases not matched to a gene: 7. This CDR3 has 15 residues. CDR3 amino acids: CASSQGQGRYQPQHF. In nucleotides, the CDR3 is TGTGCCAGTAGTCAAGGACAGGGGAGGTATCAGCCCCAGCATTTT.

This clone was observed a few times. V and J are TRBV7-2 and TRBJ2-2, with 8 bases aligning to TRBD2. CDR3 length: 17 amino acids. Germline CDR1 SGHTA, CDR2 FQGNSA. With V trimmed by 5 bases and J by 4 bases, 12 bases remained unmatched. The CDR3 sequence is CASSPPGTRRSTGELFF. CDR3 sequence (DNA): TGTGCCAGCAGCCCGCCCGGGACTAGACGGAGCACCGGGGAGCTGTTTTTT.

CDR3 residues: CASDGGGETQYF. CDR3 DNA: TGTGCCAGCGACGGGGGGGGCGAGACCCAGTACTTC. The chain is built from TRBV6-1 and TRBJ2-5; 8 bases match TRBD2. Germline CDR1 MNHNS, CDR2 SASEGT. The CDR3 covers 12 residues. V gave up 8 bases and J gave up 5 bases; unmatched junction bases: 4.

This chain connects TRBV15 to TRBJ1-4; a possible D gene is TRBD1 (5 bases). Trimming stripped 0 bases from V and 5 bases from J, with 16 bases between. This CDR3 is built from 17 residues. CDR1 and CDR2 from the germline V gene are LNHNV and YYDKDF (reference sequence). The CDR3 loop reads CATSRDRGSGYNEKLFF. The CDR3 DNA reads TGTGCCACCAGCAGAGATCGGGGGTCGGGGTACAATGAAAAACTGTTTTTT.

The gene calls are TRBV30 and TRBJ1-5; D unclear. The CDR3 is made up of 14 amino acids. Looked up from germline, CDR1 is GTSNPN and CDR2 is SVGIG (reference sequence). Deletions cut 3 bases from V and 0 bases from J, with 9 bases between. The CDR3 sequence is CAWRPDNSNQPQHF. In nucleotides, the CDR3 is TGTGCCTGGAGGCCCGACAATAGCAATCAGCCCCAGCATTTT.

Details on this clone: An end of the junction does not agree with germline; a read error may underlie this. The chain is built from TRBV11-2 and TRBJ1-1; D remains unclear. CDR1 and CDR2 (germline): SGHAT, FQNNGV. This CDR3 has 14 residues. The chain's CDR3 is CASTLAGSNTEAFF. DNA for the CDR3: TGTGCCAGCACCTTAGCAGGATCAAACACTGAAGCTTTCTTT.

In its sample, this clone was seen a few times. CDR3 bases: TGTGCCAGCAGCAAAGGGGCTGAAGCTTTCTTT. Translating it yields CASSKGAEAFF. The chain has TRBV28 and TRBJ1-1, with D maybe TRBD1 (5 bases). There are 11 residues in the CDR3. CDR1 MDHEN and CDR2 SYDVKM come from the germline V gene. The V end was cut by 6 bases, the J end by 6 bases, with 8 bases between. Full variable domain (remainder filled in from reference TRBV28 and TRBJ1-1): DVKVTQSSRYLVKRTGEKVFLECVQDMDHENMFWYRQDPGLGLRLIYFSYDVKMKEKGDIPEGYSVSREKKERFSLILESASTNQTSMYLCASSKGAEAFFGQGTRLTVV.

The chain carries TRBV19 and TRBJ1-5; 8 nucleotides line up with TRBD1. The CDR3 extends over 15 amino acids. CDR1 and CDR2 (germline): LNHDA, SQIVND (reference sequence). The V and J ends lost 10 bases and 4 bases, in that order; junction bases with no gene match: 12. DNA of the CDR3: TGTGCCACTCGCCCAGGGACAGGATTTAATCAGCCCCAGCATTTT. It codes for CATRPGTGFNQPQHF.

This clone has a single count. This rearrangement joins TRBV7-2 to TRBJ2-3, with TRBD2 identical over 7 bases. This CDR3 contains 15 residues. J lost 0 bases, V lost 5 bases, and 5 bases had no gene match. Germline CDR1 and CDR2: SGHTA and FQGNSA. The CDR3 DNA reads as TGTGCCAGCAGCATTAGCGGGCCGAGCACAGATACGCAGTATTTT. Amino acid sequence: CASSISGPSTDTQYF.

The chain has TRBV28 and TRBJ2-3; D perhaps matches TRBD2 (6 bases). The CDR3 runs to 16 residues. The germline V gene encodes CDR1 MDHEN and CDR2 SYDVKM. V was pared by 5 bases and J by 0 bases, with 15 bases between. The CDR3 is CASSTGTLLSTDTQYF. DNA of the CDR3: TGTGCCAGCAGTACCGGGACTCTCCTTAGCACAGATACGCAGTATTTT.

V usage is TRBV5-1 and J usage is TRBJ1-4; 8 bases align to TRBD1. This CDR3 is 15 amino acids long. The V gene end was trimmed by 2 bases and the J gene end by 8 bases; junction bases not matched to a gene: 8. CDR1 is SGHRS, CDR2 YFSETQ, per germline. The CDR3 DNA reads as TGCGCCAGCAGCTTCTACAGGGGGGAAGGCGAAAAACTGTTTTTT. Translation: CASSFYRGEGEKLFF.

The chain links TRBV19 to TRBJ2-1, with 9 bases that match TRBD2. CDR1 is LNHDA and CDR2 is SQIVND in the germline V gene (reference sequence). The CDR3 consists of 15 residues. Losses at the gene ends were 7 bases for V and 7 bases for J; bases not matched to a gene: 11. CDR3 bases: TGTGCCAGTACCGAGCGGGGGGCCCCTCGGAATGAGCAGTTCTTC. It is translated as CASTERGAPRNEQFF.

The rearrangement joins TRBV19 to TRBJ2-5, with 9 bases lining up with TRBD1. With V trimmed by 5 bases and J by 5 bases, 6 bases remained unmatched. Germline values: CDR1 LNHDA, CDR2 SQIVND (reference sequence). The CDR3 is 14 amino acids. The CDR3 loop is CASSETGGLETQYF. The CDR3 DNA reads as TGTGCCAGTAGTGAGACAGGGGGGTTGGAGACCCAGTACTTC.

V usage is TRBV29-1 and J usage is TRBJ2-3; 9 bases are a match to TRBD2. The junction had 2 bases not matched to a gene; V was cut back by 7 bases and J by 0 bases. This CDR3 spans 13 amino acids. Germline V CDR1 and CDR2: SQVTM, ANQGSEA. The CDR3: CSAAGGSTDTQYF. The CDR3 region has the DNA TGCAGCGCCGCGGGGGGGAGCACAGATACGCAGTATTTT.

This rearrangement joins TRBV18 to TRBJ2-1; D might be TRBD2 (6 bases). The CDR3 extends over 16 amino acids. V was trimmed by 3 bases and J by 2 bases, leaving 14 bases between them. CDR1 and CDR2 from the germline V gene are KGHSH and LQKENI. The CDR3, as DNA: TGTGCCAGCTCACCGCGGGGCCAATACACCTACAATGAGCAGTTCTTC. It yields the protein CASSPRGQYTYNEQFF.

The rearrangement joins TRBV9 to TRBJ1-1, with 7 bases lining up with TRBD1. This CDR3 has 14 amino acids. V was clipped by 4 bases and J by 4 bases; unmatched bases: 7. CDR1 is SGDLS and CDR2 is YYNGEE in the germline V gene. The CDR3 spells CASSRMTGSTEAFF. The CDR3 DNA follows: TGTGCCAGCAGCCGTATGACAGGGAGCACTGAAGCTTTCTTT.

The chain employs TRBV9 and TRBJ2-5; 7 nucleotides agree with TRBD2. The ends lost 3 bases at V and 2 bases at J; junction bases unmatched: 13. CDR3 length: 17 amino acids. In germline, CDR1 is SGDLS, CDR2 YYNGEE. The CDR3, as DNA: TGTGCCAGCAGCGACGGAACCCTTTTGCGGGGGCAAGAGACCCAGTACTTC. Translation: CASSDGTLLRGQETQYF.

The chain uses TRBV4-3 and TRBJ2-5; 7 bases align to TRBD1. There are 13 residues in the CDR3. CDR1 and CDR2 (germline): LGHNA, YSLEER. V lost 4 bases to trimming and J lost 3 bases; unmatched junction nucleotides: 2. The CDR3 loop is CASSPGTEETQYF. In DNA, the CDR3 is TGCGCCAGCAGCCCCGGGACAGAAGAGACCCAGTACTTC.

The chain uses TRBV27 and TRBJ2-7; the D gene is possibly TRBD1 (6 bases). Germline values: CDR1 MNHEY, CDR2 SMNVEV (reference sequence). The CDR3 sequence is 15 residues long. Trimming cost V 6 bases and J 3 bases, with 18 bases left between them. The CDR3 sequence: CASRLLSRGYYEQYF. CDR3 DNA sequence: TGTGCCAGCAGACTACTATCCAGGGGATACTACGAGCAGTACTTC.

This chain connects TRBV19 to TRBJ2-2, with D maybe TRBD1 (6 bases). Germline lookup yields CDR1 LNHDA and CDR2 SQIVND (reference sequence). With 2 bases removed from V and 1 base from J, the gap between germline ends came to 11 bases. The CDR3 contains 16 residues. The CDR3 sequence: CASSIPSGVNTGELFF. The CDR3 nucleotides are TGTGCCAGTAGTATACCTTCAGGGGTGAACACCGGGGAGCTGTTTTTT.

This sequence joins TRBV19 and TRBJ1-1, with D possibly matching TRBD1 (5 bases). The germline gives CDR1 LNHDA, CDR2 SQIVND (reference sequence). Trimming removed 6 bases at V and 1 base at J, with 12 bases between. CDR3 length equals 14 residues. The CDR3 coding sequence is TGTGCCAGTAGCAGGGATGGAAGGAACACTGAAGCTTTCTTT. Amino acids: CASSRDGRNTEAFF.

V is TRBV28 and J is TRBJ1-1; D is possibly TRBD1 (5 bases). Trimming removed 3 bases from V and 4 bases from J, with 12 bases in between. Germline values: CDR1 MDHEN, CDR2 SYDVKM. The CDR3 has 14 residues. The DNA of the CDR3 is TGTGCCAGCAGTTTGGGGGGAGTGGGCACTGAAGCTTTCTTT. Protein sequence: CASSLGGVGTEAFF.

The chain joins TRBV21-1 to TRBJ1-6; the tabulated D call, TRBD1, remains unverified against the DNA. TRBV21-1 is a known pseudogene. The CDR3 spans 13 residues. CDR3 DNA sequence: TGTGCCAGCGGGGACAGGGGCAGTTCACCCCTCCACTTT. This translates into CASGDRGSSPLHF.